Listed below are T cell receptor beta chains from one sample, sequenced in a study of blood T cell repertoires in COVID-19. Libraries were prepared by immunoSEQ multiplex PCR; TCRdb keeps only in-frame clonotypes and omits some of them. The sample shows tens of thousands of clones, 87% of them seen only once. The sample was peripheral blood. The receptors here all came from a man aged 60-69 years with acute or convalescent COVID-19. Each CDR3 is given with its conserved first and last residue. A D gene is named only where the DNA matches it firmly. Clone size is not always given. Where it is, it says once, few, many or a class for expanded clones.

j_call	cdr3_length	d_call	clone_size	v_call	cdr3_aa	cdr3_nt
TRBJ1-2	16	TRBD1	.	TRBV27	CASRPLGTVPNYGYTF	TGTGCCAGCAGACCTCTCGGGACAGTCCCTAACTATGGCTACACCTTC
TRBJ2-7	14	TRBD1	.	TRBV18	CASSPGGTGNEQYF	TGTGCCAGCTCACCGGGCGGGACAGGGAACGAGCAGTACTTC
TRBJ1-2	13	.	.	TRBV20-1	CSASGSVDYGYTF	TGCAGTGCTAGTGGCAGCGTGGACTATGGCTACACCTTC
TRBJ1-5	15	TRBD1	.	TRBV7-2	CASSPLGQFNQPQHF	TGTGCCAGCAGCCCCCTGGGACAGTTTAATCAGCCCCAGCATTTT
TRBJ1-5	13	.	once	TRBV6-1	CASSEAGVQPQHF	TGTGCCAGCAGTGAAGCCGGGGTGCAGCCCCAGCATTTT
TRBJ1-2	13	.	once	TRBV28	CASRQTANYGYTF	TGTGCCAGCAGGCAGACAGCGAACTATGGCTACACCTTC
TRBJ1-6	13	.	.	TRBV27	CASKLGAYSPLHF	TGTGCCAGCAAACTGGGCGCGTATTCACCCCTCCACTTT
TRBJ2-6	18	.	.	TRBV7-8	CASSLPPNSLSGANVLTF	TGTGCCAGCAGCTTACCCCCGAACAGCCTCTCTGGGGCCAACGTCCTGACTTTC
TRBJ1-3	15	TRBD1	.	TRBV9	CASSELQGSGNTIYF	TGTGCCAGCAGCGAGCTACAGGGGTCTGGAAACACCATATATTTT
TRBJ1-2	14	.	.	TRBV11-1	CADRRGDRFHGYTF	TGTGCCGACAGACGGGGTGACAGGTTCCATGGCTACACCTTC
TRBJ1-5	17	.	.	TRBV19	CASSIEGSNFSNQPQHF	TGTGCCAGTAGTATAGAGGGCAGTAACTTTAGCAATCAGCCCCAGCATTTT
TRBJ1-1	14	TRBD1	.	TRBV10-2	CASRLNTGDTEAFF	TGCGCCAGCAGACTAAACACAGGGGACACTGAAGCTTTCTTT
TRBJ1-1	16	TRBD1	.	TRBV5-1	CASSLDRGSMNTEAFF	TGCGCCAGCAGCTTGGACAGGGGGAGCATGAACACTGAAGCTTTCTTT
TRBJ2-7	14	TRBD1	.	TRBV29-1	CSVEVGTGPGEQYF	TGCAGCGTTGAAGTGGGGACAGGTCCTGGCGAGCAGTACTTC
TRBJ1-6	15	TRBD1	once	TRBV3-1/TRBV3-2	CASSQTDRDNSPLHF	TGTGCCAGCAGCCAAACAGACAGGGATAATTCACCCCTCCACTTT
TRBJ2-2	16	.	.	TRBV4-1	CASSQESGRNTGELFF	TGCGCCAGCAGCCAAGAATCGGGGAGGAACACCGGGGAGCTGTTTTTT
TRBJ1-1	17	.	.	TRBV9	CASSVGTPGSASTEAFF	TGTGCCAGCAGCGTGGGGACACCGGGGTCAGCGAGCACTGAAGCTTTCTTT
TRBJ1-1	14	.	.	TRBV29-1	CSVHRRGSNTEAFF	TGCAGCGTACATCGGCGGGGGTCGAACACTGAAGCTTTCTTT
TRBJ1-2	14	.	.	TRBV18	CASSPGAGAYGYTF	TGTGCCAGCTCACCAGGGGCAGGGGCCTATGGCTACACCTTC
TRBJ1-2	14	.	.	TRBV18	CASSTTDSYYGYTF	TGTGCCAGCTCAACTACGGACAGTTATTATGGCTACACCTTC
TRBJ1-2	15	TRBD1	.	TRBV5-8	CASSFAGTGDYGYTF	TGTGCCAGCAGCTTCGCGGGGACAGGGGACTATGGCTACACCTTC
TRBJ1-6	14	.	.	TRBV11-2	CASSLDRNNSPLHF	TGTGCCAGCAGCCTGGACAGAAATAATTCACCCCTCCACTTT
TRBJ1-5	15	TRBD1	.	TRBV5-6	CASSRTGGHGQPQHF	TGTGCCAGCAGCCGAACAGGGGGTCATGGTCAGCCCCAGCATTTT
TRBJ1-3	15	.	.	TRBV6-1	CASSDRAGSGNTIYF	TGTGCCAGCAGTGACAGGGCTGGCTCTGGAAACACCATATATTTT
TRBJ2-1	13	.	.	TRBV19	CASSIEAGNEQFF	TGTGCCAGTAGTATAGAGGCAGGTAATGAGCAGTTCTTC
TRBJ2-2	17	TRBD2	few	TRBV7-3	CASSPGGGPANTGELFF	TGTGCCAGCAGCCCCGGCGGGGGTCCCGCGAACACCGGGGAGCTGTTTTTT
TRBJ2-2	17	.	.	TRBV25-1	CASSRGQSISNTGELFF	TGTGCCAGCAGCCGAGGACAGTCTATATCGAACACCGGGGAGCTGTTTTTT
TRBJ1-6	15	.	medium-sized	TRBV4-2	CASSQDLLEFSPLHF	TGTGCCAGCAGCCAAGATCTCCTGGAGTTTTCACCCCTCCACTTT
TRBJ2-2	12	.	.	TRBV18	CASSPRTGELFF	TGTGCCAGCTCACCGAGAACCGGGGAGCTGTTTTTT
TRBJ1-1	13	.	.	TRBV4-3	CASSLGLNTEAFF	TGCGCCAGCAGCCTTGGGCTGAACACTGAAGCTTTCTTT
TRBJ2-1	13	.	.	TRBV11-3	CASSLGWRDEQFF	TGTGCCAGCAGCTTAGGGTGGAGGGATGAGCAGTTCTTC
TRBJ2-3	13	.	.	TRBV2	CASSPQGTDTQYF	TGTGCCAGCAGTCCACAGGGTACAGATACGCAGTATTTT
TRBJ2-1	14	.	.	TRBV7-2	CASSFAGPYNEQFF	TGTGCCAGCAGCTTCGCAGGGCCGTACAATGAGCAGTTCTTC
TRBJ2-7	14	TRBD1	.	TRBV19	CASSTRDRGDEQYF	TGTGCCAGTAGTACTCGGGACAGGGGGGACGAGCAGTACTTC
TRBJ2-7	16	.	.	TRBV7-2	CASSLGPPGAAYEQYF	TGTGCCAGCAGCTTAGGGCCTCCAGGGGCCGCATACGAGCAGTACTTC
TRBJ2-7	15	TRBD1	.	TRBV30	CAWIPRDRALGEQYF	TGTGCCTGGATACCCCGGGACAGGGCCTTGGGCGAGCAGTACTTC
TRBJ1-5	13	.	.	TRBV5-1	CASSLGLNQPQHF	TGCGCCAGCAGCTTGGGTCTCAATCAGCCCCAGCATTTT
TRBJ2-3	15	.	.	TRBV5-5	CASSLSGRFTDTQYF	TGTGCCAGCAGCTTGAGCGGTCGATTCACAGATACGCAGTATTTT
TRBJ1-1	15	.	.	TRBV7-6	CASSSSEGTIQGAFF	TGTGCCAGCAGCAGTAGCGAAGGGACAATCCAGGGGGCTTTCTTT
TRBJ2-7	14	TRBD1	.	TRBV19	CASSTGTGPYEQYF	TGTGCCAGTAGTACAGGGACAGGCCCCTACGAGCAGTACTTC
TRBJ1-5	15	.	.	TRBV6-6	CASRADSYSNQPQHF	TGTGCCAGCAGGGCGGACAGTTATAGCAATCAGCCCCAGCATTTT
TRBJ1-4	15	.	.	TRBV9	CASSIQGRTNEKLFF	TGTGCCAGCAGCATACAGGGACGGACTAATGAAAAACTGTTTTTT
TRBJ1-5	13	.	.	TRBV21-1	CAKGAYSNQPQHF	TGTGCCAAAGGGGCTTATAGCAATCAGCCCCAGCATTTT
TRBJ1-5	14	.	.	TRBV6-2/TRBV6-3	CASSSGASGQPQHF	TGTGCCAGCAGTTCCGGAGCTTCTGGTCAGCCCCAGCATTTT
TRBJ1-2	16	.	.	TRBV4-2	CASSQVKTGINYGYTF	TGTGCCAGCAGCCAAGTCAAGACAGGAATTAACTATGGCTACACCTTC
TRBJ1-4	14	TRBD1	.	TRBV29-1	CSVKQGNTNEKLFF	TGCAGCGTGAAACAGGGGAATACTAATGAAAAACTGTTTTTT
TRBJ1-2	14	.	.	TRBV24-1	CATSDPQENYGYTF	TGTGCCACCAGTGATCCACAGGAGAACTATGGCTACACCTTC
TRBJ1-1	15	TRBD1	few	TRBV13	CASSFDRDPNTEAFF	TGTGCCAGCAGCTTCGACAGGGACCCGAACACTGAAGCTTTCTTT
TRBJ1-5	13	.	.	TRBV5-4	CASSLGENQPQHF	TGTGCCAGCAGCTTGGGGGAGAATCAGCCCCAGCATTTT
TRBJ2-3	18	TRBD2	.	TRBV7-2	CASSPGLAGGPRTDTQYF	TGTGCCAGCAGCCCGGGACTAGCGGGGGGGCCGAGGACAGATACGCAGTATTTT